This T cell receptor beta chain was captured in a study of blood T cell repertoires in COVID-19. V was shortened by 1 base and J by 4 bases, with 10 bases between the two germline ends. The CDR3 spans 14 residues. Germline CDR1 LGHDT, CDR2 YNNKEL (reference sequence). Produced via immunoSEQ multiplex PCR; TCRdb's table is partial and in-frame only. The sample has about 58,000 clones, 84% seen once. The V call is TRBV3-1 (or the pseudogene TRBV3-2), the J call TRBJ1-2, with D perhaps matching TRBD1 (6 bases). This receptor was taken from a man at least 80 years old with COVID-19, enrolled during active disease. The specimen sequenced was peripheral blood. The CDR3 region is CASSQGTGFYGYTF. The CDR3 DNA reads TGTGCCAGCAGCCAAGGAACAGGGTTCTATGGCTACACCTTC.